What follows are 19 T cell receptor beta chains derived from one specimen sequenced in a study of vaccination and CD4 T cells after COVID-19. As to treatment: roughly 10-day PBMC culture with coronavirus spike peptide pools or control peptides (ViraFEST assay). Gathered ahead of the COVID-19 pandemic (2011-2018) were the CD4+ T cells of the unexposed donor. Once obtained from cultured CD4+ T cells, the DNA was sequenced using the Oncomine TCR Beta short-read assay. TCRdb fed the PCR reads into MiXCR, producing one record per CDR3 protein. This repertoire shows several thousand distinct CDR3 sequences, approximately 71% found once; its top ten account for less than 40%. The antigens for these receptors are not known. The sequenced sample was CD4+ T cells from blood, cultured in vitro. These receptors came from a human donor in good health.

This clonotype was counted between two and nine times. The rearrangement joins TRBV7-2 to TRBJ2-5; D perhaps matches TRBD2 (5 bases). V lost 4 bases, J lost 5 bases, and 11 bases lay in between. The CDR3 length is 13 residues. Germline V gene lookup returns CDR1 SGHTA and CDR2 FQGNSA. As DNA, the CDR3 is TGTGCCAGCAGCTCCTTGGACTCGGAGACCCAGTACTTC. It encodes CASSSLDSETQYF.

Here the CDR3 DNA reads TGCAGTGCTAGGAGGACCGGGGGTTCACCCCTCCACTTT. It codes for CSARRTGGSPLHF. The gene calls are TRBV20-1 and TRBJ1-6; the D gene is possibly TRBD1 (5 bases). CDR1 and CDR2 (germline): DFQATT, SNEGSKA (reference sequence). Between the trimmed V and J ends, which lost 3 bases and 9 bases, there was a span of 12 bases. The CDR3 consists of 13 residues.

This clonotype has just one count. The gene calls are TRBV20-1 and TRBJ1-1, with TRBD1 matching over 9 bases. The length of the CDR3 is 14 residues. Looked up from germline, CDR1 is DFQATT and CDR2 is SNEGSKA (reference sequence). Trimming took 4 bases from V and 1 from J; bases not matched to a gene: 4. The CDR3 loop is CSAKQGASNTEAFF. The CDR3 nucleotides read TGCAGTGCTAAACAGGGGGCTTCGAACACTGAAGCTTTCTTT.

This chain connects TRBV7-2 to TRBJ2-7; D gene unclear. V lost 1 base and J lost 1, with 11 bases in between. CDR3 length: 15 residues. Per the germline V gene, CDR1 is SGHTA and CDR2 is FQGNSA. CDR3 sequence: CASSLVAQRSYEQYF. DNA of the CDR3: TGTGCCAGCAGCTTAGTTGCTCAGAGATCCTACGAGCAGTACTTC.

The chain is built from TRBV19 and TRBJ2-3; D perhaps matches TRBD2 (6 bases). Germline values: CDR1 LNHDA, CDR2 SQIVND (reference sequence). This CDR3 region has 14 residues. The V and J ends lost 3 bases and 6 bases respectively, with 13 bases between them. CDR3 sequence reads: CASSIVPGADTQYF. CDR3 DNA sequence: TGTGCCAGTAGTATCGTCCCGGGAGCGGATACGCAGTATTTT.

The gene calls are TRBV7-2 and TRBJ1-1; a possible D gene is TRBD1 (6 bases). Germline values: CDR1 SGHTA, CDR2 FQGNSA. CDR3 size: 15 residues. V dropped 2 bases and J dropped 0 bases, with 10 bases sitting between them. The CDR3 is CASSLTDRMNTEAFF. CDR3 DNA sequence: TGTGCCAGCAGCTTAACGGACAGAATGAACACTGAAGCTTTCTTT.

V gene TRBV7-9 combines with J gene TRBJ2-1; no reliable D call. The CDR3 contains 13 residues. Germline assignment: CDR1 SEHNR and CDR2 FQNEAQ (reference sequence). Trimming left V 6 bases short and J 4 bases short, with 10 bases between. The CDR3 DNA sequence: TGTGCCAGCAGGGGGTGGCTGTACAATGAGCAGTTCTTC. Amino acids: CASRGWLYNEQFF.

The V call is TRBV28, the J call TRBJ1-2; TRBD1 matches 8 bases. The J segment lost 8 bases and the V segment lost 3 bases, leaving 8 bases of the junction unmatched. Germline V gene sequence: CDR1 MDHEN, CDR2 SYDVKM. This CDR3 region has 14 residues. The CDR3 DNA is TGTGCCAGCAGTTTCCGGACAGGGAGCGGAGGCTACACCTTC. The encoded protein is CASSFRTGSGGYTF.

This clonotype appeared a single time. CDR3 loop: CASSVGAGVQDTQYF. The CDR3 DNA sequence: TGTGCCAGCAGCGTAGGAGCGGGGGTGCAAGATACGCAGTATTTT. V and J are TRBV9 and TRBJ2-3; 8 positions agree with TRBD2. V dropped 0 bases and J dropped 5; count of bases not matched to a gene: 5. Germline CDR1 reads SGDLS; CDR2 reads YYNGEE. CDR3 length equals 15 residues.

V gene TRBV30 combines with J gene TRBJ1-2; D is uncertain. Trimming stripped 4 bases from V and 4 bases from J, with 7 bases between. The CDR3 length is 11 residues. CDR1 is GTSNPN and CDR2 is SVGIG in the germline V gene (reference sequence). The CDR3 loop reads CAWKPVYGYTF. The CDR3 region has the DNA TGTGCCTGGAAACCCGTCTATGGCTACACCTTC.

CDR3 in amino acids: CASSKTGTSGTGNEQFF. CDR3 in DNA: TGTGCCAGCAGCAAAACCGGGACTAGCGGGACCGGCAATGAGCAGTTCTTC. This rearrangement joins TRBV11-2 to TRBJ2-1; 13 bases agree with TRBD2. Trimming at V came to 5 bases and at J to 6 bases, leaving 10 bases not matched to a gene. Germline V lookup: CDR1 SGHAT, CDR2 FQNNGV. This CDR3 has 17 amino acids.

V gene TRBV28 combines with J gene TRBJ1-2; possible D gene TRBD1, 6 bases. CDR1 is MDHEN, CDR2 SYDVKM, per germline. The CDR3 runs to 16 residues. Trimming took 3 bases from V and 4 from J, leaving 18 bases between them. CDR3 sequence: CASSFPPQGSLYGYTF. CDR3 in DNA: TGTGCCAGCAGTTTTCCGCCACAGGGCTCGCTCTATGGCTACACCTTC.

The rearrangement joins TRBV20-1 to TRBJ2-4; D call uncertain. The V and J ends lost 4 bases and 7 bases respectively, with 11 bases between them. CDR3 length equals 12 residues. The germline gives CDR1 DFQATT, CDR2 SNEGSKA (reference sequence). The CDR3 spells CSATRDTNIQYF. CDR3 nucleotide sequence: TGCAGTGCTACAAGAGACACGAACATTCAGTACTTC.

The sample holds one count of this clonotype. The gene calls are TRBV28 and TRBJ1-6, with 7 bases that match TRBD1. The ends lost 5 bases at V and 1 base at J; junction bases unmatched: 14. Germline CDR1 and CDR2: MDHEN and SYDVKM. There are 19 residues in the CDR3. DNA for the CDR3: TGTGCCAGCAGTCCGACGACAGGGAAGCAAGGTTCCTATAATTCACCCCTCCACTTT. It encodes CASSPTTGKQGSYNSPLHF.

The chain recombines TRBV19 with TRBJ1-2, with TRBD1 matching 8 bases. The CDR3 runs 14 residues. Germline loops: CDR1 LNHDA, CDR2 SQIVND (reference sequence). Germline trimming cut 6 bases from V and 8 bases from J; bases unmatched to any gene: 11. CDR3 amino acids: CASRTRQGSLGYTF. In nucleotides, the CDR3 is TGTGCCAGTAGAACGCGACAGGGGTCTTTAGGCTACACCTTC.

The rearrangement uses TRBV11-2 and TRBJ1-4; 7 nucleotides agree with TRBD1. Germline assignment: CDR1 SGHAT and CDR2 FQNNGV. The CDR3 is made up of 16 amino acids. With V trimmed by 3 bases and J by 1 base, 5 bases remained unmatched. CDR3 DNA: TGTGCCAGCAGCTTGGGCAGGGGGAGAACTAATGAAAAACTGTTTTTT. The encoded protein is CASSLGRGRTNEKLFF.

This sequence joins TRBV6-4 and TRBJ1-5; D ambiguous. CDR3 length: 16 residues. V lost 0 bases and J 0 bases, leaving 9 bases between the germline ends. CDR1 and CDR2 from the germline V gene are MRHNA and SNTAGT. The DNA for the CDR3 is TGTGCCAGCAGTGACTCGGCCGGGAGTAGCAATCAGCCCCAGCATTTT. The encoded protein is CASSDSAGSSNQPQHF.

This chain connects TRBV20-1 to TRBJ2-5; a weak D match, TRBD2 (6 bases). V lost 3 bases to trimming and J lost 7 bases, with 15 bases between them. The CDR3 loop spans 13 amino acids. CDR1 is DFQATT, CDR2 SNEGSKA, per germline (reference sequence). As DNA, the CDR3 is TGCAGTGCTAGCGAGCCGGGAGAAGGGACCCAGTACTTC. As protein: CSASEPGEGTQYF.

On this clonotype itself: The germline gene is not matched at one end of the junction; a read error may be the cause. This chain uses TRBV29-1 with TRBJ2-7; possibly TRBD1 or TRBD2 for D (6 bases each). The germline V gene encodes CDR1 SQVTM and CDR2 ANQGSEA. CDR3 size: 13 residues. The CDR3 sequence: CSVDGGPSYEQCF. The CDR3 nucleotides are TGCAGCGTTGACGGGGGCCCCTCGTACGAGCAGTGCTTC.